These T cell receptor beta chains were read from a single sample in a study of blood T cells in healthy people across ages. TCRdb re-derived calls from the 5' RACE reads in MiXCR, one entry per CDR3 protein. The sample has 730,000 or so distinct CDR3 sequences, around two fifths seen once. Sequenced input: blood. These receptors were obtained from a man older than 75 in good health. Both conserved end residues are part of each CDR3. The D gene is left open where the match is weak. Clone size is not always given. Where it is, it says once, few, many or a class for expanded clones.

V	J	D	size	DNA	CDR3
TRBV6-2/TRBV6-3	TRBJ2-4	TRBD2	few	TGTGCCAGCAGTTTCTCCTCTAGCGGGGCCAAAAACATTCAGTACTTC	CASSFSSSGAKNIQYF
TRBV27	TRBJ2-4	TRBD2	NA	TGTGCCAGCAGTACCGGACTAGCGGGAGCGCAGTACTTC	CASSTGLAGAQYF
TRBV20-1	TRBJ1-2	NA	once	TGCAGTGCTAGTGTTTCCGGGGCAGGGAATGGCTACACCTTC	CSASVSGAGNGYTF
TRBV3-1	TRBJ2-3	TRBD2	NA	TGTGCCAGCAGCCACGCAGCGGGGGAGAGCACAGATACGCAGTATTTT	CASSHAAGESTDTQYF
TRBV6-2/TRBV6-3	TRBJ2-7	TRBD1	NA	TGTGCCAGCAGTAAAACAGGGGGCGCTTTACTCGAGCAGTACTTC	CASSKTGGALLEQYF
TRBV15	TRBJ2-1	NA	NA	TGTGCCACCAGCAGAGATATAGTAGTTGAGCAGTTCTTC	CATSRDIVVEQFF
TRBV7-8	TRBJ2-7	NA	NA	TGTGCCAGCAGCTCGCGGAGTAACCAGTACGAGCAGTACTTC	CASSSRSNQYEQYF
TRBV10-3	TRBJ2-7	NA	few	TGTGCCATCAGTGAACAGGACGTCGAGCAGTACTTC	CAISEQDVEQYF
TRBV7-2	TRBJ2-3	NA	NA	TGTGCCAGCAGCGTAAGACTGGCAGATACGCAGTATTTT	CASSVRLADTQYF
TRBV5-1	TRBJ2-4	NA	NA	TGCGCCAGCAGCTCAGTGAAAAACATTCAGTACTTC	CASSSVKNIQYF
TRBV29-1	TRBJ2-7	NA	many	TGCAGCGTTGCCCTCCCTGGGGCCACCTATGGCGAGCAGTACTTC	CSVALPGATYGEQYF
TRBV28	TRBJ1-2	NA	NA	TGTGCCAGCAGTCCCCCGAAATCCCGACAGTATGGCTACACCTTC	CASSPPKSRQYGYTF
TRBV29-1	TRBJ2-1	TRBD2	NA	TGCAGCGTTGATCGGATAGCGGGAGGCAATGAGCAGTTCTTC	CSVDRIAGGNEQFF
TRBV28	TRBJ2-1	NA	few	TGTGCCAGCAGTCAACTCGTTGGGGACGATGAGCAGTTCTTC	CASSQLVGDDEQFF
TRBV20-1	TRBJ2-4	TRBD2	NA	TGCAGTGCTAGACGGGAGGCCCAAAACATTCAGTACTTC	CSARREAQNIQYF
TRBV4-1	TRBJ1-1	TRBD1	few	TGCGCCAGCAGCCAGGGGACAGGGAATAGAATAGTGAGGACTGAAGCTTTCTTT	CASSQGTGNRIVRTEAFF
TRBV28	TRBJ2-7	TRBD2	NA	TGTGCCAGCAGTCCCTCACTAAGCGGGGCTTACGAGCAGTACTTC	CASSPSLSGAYEQYF
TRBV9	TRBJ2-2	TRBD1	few	TGTGCCAGCAGCCGTGAACGCAGGGGGCGCTTAACCGGGGAGCTGTTTTTT	CASSRERRGRLTGELFF
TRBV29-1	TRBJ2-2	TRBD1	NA	TGCAGCGCTGTGGACAGGGGGAACACCGGGGAGCTGTTTTTT	CSAVDRGNTGELFF
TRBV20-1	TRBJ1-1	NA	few	TGCAGTGCTAGAGCTGTTGGGGGAACCACTGAAGCTTTCTTT	CSARAVGGTTEAFF
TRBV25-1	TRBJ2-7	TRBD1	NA	TGTGCCAGCAGTGACGGGACAGGGGCACCTTTCTCCTACGAGCAGTACTTC	CASSDGTGAPFSYEQYF
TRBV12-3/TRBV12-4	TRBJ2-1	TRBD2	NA	TGTGCCAGCAGAAAGCGGGACTACAATGAGCAGTTCTTC	CASRKRDYNEQFF
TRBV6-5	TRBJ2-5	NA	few	TGTGCCAGCAGCTCCACTGGGCTAGCGCAAGAGACCCAGTACTTC	CASSSTGLAQETQYF
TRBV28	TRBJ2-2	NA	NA	TGTGCCAGCAGGTGCATGGGCACCGGGGAGCTGTTTTTT	CASRCMGTGELFF
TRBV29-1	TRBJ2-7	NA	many	TGCAGCGCCGGGTCTCGCTACGAGCAGTACTTC	CSAGSRYEQYF
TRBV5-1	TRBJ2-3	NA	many	TGCGCCAGCAGCTTGGAGGGTCGCACAGATACGCAGTATTTT	CASSLEGRTDTQYF
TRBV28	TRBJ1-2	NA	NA	TGTGCCAGCAGACCTGGGGGGGATTGGTTCTATGGCTACACCTTC	CASRPGGDWFYGYTF
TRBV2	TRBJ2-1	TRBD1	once	TGTGCCAGCAGTGACCGGACAGGCAGCTCCGACAATGAGCAGTTCTTC	CASSDRTGSSDNEQFF
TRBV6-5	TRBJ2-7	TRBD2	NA	TGTGCCAGCAGTTACTCTAGGACTAGCTCCTACAATGAGCAGTACTTC	CASSYSRTSSYNEQYF
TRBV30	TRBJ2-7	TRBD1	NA	TGTGCCTGGAGTTTCGGGACAGAGAATTTCTACAAGCAGTACTTC	CAWSFGTENFYKQYF
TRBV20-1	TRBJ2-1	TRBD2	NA	TGCAGTGCTGAAGGGGGACTAGCGGCTTCCTACAATGAGCAGTTCTTC	CSAEGGLAASYNEQFF
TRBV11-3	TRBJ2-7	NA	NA	TGTGCCAGCAGCTTAGATGTAAGCCCCAGTGAGCAGTACTTC	CASSLDVSPSEQYF
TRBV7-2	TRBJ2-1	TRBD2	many	TGTGCCAGCAGCTTGAGAGCGGGAGGGCTCAATGAGCAGTTCTTC	CASSLRAGGLNEQFF
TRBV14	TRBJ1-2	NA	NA	TGTGCCAGCAGCCAAGATGGTTCCTATGGCTACACCTTC	CASSQDGSYGYTF
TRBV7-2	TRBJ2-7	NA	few	TGTGCCAGCACCCCCGGTCGGACTCATTTAGAGCAGTACTTC	CASTPGRTHLEQYF
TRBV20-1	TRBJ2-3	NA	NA	TGCAGTGCTATGGCGGAAGGAGCAGATACGCAGTATTTT	CSAMAEGADTQYF
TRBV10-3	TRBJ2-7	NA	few	TGTGCCATCAGCTCAACCGGGCCCCTTGAGCAGTACTTC	CAISSTGPLEQYF
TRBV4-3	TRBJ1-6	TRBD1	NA	TGCGCCAGCAGCCGTCTGAGAGGGGGCAATTCACCCCTCCACTTT	CASSRLRGGNSPLHF
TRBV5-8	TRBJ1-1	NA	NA	TGTGCCAGCAGCTTGGAATGGGGGGAAGCTTTCTTT	CASSLEWGEAFF
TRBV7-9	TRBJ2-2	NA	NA	TGTGCCAGCAGCTTAGGCTTGGGATGGTCCACGCCTAACACCGGGGAGCTGTTTTTT	CASSLGLGWSTPNTGELFF
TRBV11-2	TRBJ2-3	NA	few	TGTGCCAGCAGCTCGAGGGGCTATAGCACAGATACGCAGTATTTT	CASSSRGYSTDTQYF
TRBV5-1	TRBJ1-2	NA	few	TGCGCCAGCAGCTTGGGAGGGACACGCGGCTATGGCTACACCTTC	CASSLGGTRGYGYTF
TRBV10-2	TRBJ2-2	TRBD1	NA	TGCGCCAGCAGAATGACAGGGGACACCGGGGAGCTGTTTTTT	CASRMTGDTGELFF
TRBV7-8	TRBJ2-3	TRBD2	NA	TGTGCCAGCAGCACAATCGGGTCGGGAGGTGTTCGATATACGCAGTATTTT	CASSTIGSGGVRYTQYF
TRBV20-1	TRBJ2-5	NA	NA	TGCAGTGCTAGAGCCTCCCACCAAGAGACCCAGTACTTC	CSARASHQETQYF
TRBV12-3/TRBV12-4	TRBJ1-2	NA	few	TGTGCCGGCAGGCCACCCGGGGGGAGGGACTATGGCTACACCTTC	CAGRPPGGRDYGYTF
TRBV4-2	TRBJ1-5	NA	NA	TGTGCCAGCAGCCAAGGTGGTCAGGGTAGCCTTCAGCCCCAGCATTTT	CASSQGGQGSLQPQHF
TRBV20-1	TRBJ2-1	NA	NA	TGCAGTGCTAGTCGGGGGGCCACATTGAATGAGCAGTTCTTC	CSASRGATLNEQFF
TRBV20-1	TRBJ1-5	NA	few	TGCAGTGCTAGAGAGGGTGGGTTTAGCAATCAGCCCCAGCATTTT	CSAREGGFSNQPQHF
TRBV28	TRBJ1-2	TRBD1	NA	TGTGCCAGCAGGGTACCCGGACAGGCCTGTGGCTACACCTTC	CASRVPGQACGYTF